The clone carrying this T cell receptor (beta chain) is medium-sized within its sample. The antigen is not known. Using MiXCR, TCRdb reanalyzed the PCR reads. The sample yields some 25,000 clones, 21% seen once. This sample is part of a study of metastatic and nonmetastatic thyroid tumors. About the study: Across blood and tumor or nodule tissue, repertoires from malignant and benign thyroid patients were compared with one another. Study-level points and caveats: It was reported that TCR beta diversity was significantly higher in malignant thyroid tumors than benign nodules, in blood and tumor.

This CDR3 has 15 amino acids. The V gene's germline CDR1 is KGHSH and CDR2 LQKENI. V dropped 0 bases and J dropped 5; count of bases not matched to a gene: 6. Ahead of thyroid surgery, no patient had received treatment of any kind. The genes are TRBV18 and TRBJ2-7, with TRBD2 identical over 8 bases. The source is a male donor with papillary thyroid cancer or a benign thyroid nodule (not recorded which). Some clones in this sample may be carry-over from other donors' samples. The sequenced sample was blood. CDR3 protein: CASSPPGLGVDEQYF. The CDR3 nucleotides are TGTGCCAGCTCACCACCGGGACTAGGTGTCGACGAGCAGTACTTC.